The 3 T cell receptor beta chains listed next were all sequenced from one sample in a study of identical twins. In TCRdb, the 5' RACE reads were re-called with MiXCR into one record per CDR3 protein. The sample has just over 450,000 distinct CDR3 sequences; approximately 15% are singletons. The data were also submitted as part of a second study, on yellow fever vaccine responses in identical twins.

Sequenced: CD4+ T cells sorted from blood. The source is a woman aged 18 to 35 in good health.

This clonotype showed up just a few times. CDR3 residues: CASSLAAFETQYF. CDR3 bases: TGTGCCAGCAGCTTAGCGGCTTTTGAGACCCAGTACTTC. The chain carries TRBV7-2 and TRBJ2-5; no clear D gene. This CDR3 spans 13 amino acids. Looked up from germline, CDR1 is SGHTA and CDR2 is FQGNSA. V lost 0 bases, J lost 5 bases, and 7 bases lay in between. The full variable domain, rest sourced from reference TRBV7-2 and TRBJ2-5, is GAGVSQSPSNKVTEKGKDVELRCDPISGHTALYWYRQSLGQGLEFLIYFQGNSAPDKSGLPSDRFSAERTGGSVSTLTIQRTQQEDSAVYLCASSLAAFETQYFGPGTRLLVL.

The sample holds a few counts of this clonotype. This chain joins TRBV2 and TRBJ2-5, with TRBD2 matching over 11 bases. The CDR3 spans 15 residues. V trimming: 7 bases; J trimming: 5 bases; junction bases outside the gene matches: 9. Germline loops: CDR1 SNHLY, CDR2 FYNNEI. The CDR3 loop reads CASTHSGGDRETQYF. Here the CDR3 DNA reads TGTGCCAGCACCCATAGCGGGGGGGATCGGGAGACCCAGTACTTC.

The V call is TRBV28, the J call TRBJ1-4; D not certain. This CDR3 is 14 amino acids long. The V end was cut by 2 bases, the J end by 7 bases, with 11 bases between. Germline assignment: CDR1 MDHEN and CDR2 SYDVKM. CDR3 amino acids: CASSLPGNSEKLFF. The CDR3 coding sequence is TGTGCCAGCAGTTTACCGGGAAACAGTGAAAAACTGTTTTTT.